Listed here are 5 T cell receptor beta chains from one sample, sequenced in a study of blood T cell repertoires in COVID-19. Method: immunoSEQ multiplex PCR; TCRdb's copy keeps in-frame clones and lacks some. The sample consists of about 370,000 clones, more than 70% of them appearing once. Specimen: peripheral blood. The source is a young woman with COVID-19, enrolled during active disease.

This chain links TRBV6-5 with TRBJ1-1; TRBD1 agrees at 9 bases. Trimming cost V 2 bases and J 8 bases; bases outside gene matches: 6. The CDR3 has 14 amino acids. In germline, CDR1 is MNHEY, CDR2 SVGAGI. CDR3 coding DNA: TGTGCCAGCAGTTACGTCCCGGGACAGGGAGAAGCTTTCTTT. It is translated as CASSYVPGQGEAFF.

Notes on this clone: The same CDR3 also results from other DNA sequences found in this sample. The CDR3 spells CASSLDSSSYNEQFF. The CDR3 DNA follows: TGTGCCAGCAGCTTAGACTCGAGCTCCTACAATGAGCAGTTCTTC. The chain is built from TRBV7-2 and TRBJ2-1, with no clear D. The germline V gene has CDR1 SGHTA and CDR2 FQGNSA. V dropped 1 base and J dropped 0 bases, with 7 bases sitting between them. CDR3 size: 15 residues.

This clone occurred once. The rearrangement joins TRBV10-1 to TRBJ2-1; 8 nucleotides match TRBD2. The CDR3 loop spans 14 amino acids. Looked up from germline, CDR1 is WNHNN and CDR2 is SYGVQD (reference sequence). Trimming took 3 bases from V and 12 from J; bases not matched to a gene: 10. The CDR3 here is CASSDGYSGIPQFF. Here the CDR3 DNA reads TGCGCCAGCAGTGATGGATATAGCGGGATCCCGCAGTTCTTC.

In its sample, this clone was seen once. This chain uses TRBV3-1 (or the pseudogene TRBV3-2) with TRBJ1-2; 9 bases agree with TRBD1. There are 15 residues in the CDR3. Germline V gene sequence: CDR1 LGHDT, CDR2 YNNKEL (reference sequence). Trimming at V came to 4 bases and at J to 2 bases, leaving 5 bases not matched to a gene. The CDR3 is CASSPMTGGNYGYTF. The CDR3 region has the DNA TGTGCCAGCAGCCCAATGACAGGGGGGAACTATGGCTACACCTTC.

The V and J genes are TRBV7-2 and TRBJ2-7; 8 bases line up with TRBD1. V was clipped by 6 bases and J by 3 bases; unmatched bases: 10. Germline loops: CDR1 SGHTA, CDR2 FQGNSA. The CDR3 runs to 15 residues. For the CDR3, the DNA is TGTGCCAGCAGACCCGCAGGGGGCCCTAACTACGAGCAGTACTTC. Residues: CASRPAGGPNYEQYF.